This T cell receptor beta chain was recovered during a study of beta chain features in type 1 diabetes. Study outcomes and limitations: Whether TCRB rearrangement is influenced by HLA type was left unresolved in this analysis.

Since all of the isolated RNA was reverse transcribed, expressed TCRB transcripts were what got sequenced. Libraries were prepared by immunoSEQ multiplex PCR; TCRdb keeps only in-frame clonotypes and omits some of them. The sample yields some 410,000 clones, roughly an eighth seen once. On this clone itself: Antigen specificity is unknown.

About 120 mL of blood, on average, came from one heparinised draw per donor. A CD45RO/CCR7/CD25/CD127/CD95/CD27 panel sorted naive, central memory, regulatory and stem cell-like memory CD4+ cells. The germline CDR1 and CDR2 sequences are SEHNR and FQNEAQ (reference sequence). This CDR3 has 14 residues. Trimming cost V 5 bases and J 5 bases, with 15 bases left between them. The sequence came from a young woman in good health. The chain recombines TRBV7-9 with TRBJ2-5; TRBD1 might be the D (6 bases). Sequencing was carried out using naive CD4+ T cells from blood. The CDR3 DNA sequence: TGTGCCAGCAGCCGCCCGACAGGATGGGAGACCCAGTACTTC. Its translation is CASSRPTGWETQYF.